This T cell receptor beta chain was recovered during a study of OX40 agonist ivuxolimab in advanced cancers. With regard to the full study: Ivuxolimab was an agonistic, fully human IgG2 monoclonal antibody directed against OX40 (CD134), a costimulatory receptor. Intravenous ivuxolimab was administered to patients every 2 weeks at six dose levels: 0.01, 0.1, 0.3, 1.5, 3 and 10 mg/kg. The point of sequencing TCRbeta in the periphery was to test whether ivuxolimab changed TCR sequence diversity and drove clonal T-cell expansion. The paper reports the monotherapy dose-escalation portion (N = 52 patients) of the phase I ivuxolimab trial. Patients were allowed to have had prior anti-PD-1, anti-PD-L1 or anti-CTLA-4 therapy, and 40% to 45% of the dose-escalation patients had previously received checkpoint inhibitors. Among the approximately 54 dose-escalation patients, around 20 had hepatocellular carcinoma, roughly 15 melanoma, 9 renal cell carcinoma and 9 head and neck cancer. Partial responses were achieved by three dose-escalation patients, of whom one had hepatocellular carcinoma and two had cutaneous melanoma. A male proportion of roughly 85% and a mean age of 60 years, ranging from 23 to 79, were recorded for the dose-escalation cohort. The paper's findings and limits, for the study overall: The antigen specificity of the clonally expanded peripheral T cells was not determined. Partial responders in the 0.1-3.0 mg/kg groups had among the lowest normalized peripheral clonal expansion, especially among CD8+ T cells. At doses from 0.1 to 3.0 mg/kg, clonal expansion was seen in both CD4+ and CD8+ blood T cells between baseline and week 6. After ivuxolimab, expanded clones were on average more numerous among CD8+ T cells than among CD4+ T cells. Low levels of normalized T-cell clonal expansion were also seen in some patients who did not respond.

The CDR3 holds 15 amino acids from the cysteine to the phenylalanine. The kept DNA is CDR3 alone, 45 bases in frame from the first base. Note on this clone: Its target antigen remains unknown. Qualities for individual bases were not recorded, and no much larger clone is one base off.

For sequencing of the TCRbeta CDR3 region, genomic DNA was extracted from the sorted cells. The immunoSEQ Assay was used for sequencing of TCRbeta CDR3 regions. This immuneACCESS table, as held by TCRdb, lists in-frame sequences with V and J called but not all clones. Of the missing ones, under half trace to an unresolved V gene in checked studies; the others have no known cause. The sample has roughly 37,000 clones on record, 74% of them singletons. The biggest ten clones account for less than 20% of the sample. Patients with autoimmune disease history or receiving systemic immunosuppression were excluded from the trial. In every dose cohort, peripheral blood was drawn for TCR sequencing at baseline, cycle 4 day 1, and cycle 7 day 1. Samples were obtained from an open-label, multicenter, first-in-human phase I dose-escalation trial of ivuxolimab. Adults with locally advanced or metastatic melanoma, renal cell, hepatocellular, or head and neck squamous cell carcinoma were enrolled in the trial. CD4+ and CD8+ T cells were sorted separately from peripheral blood before TCR sequencing.

The sequence was collected from an adult with an advanced solid tumor such as melanoma, head and neck, liver or kidney cancer. The chain employs TRBV21-1 and TRBJ1-5. TRBV21-1 is a recognized pseudogene. Sequencing was performed on CD4+ or CD8+ T cells sorted from blood, taken in a trial of the OX40 agonist ivuxolimab. In nucleotide form, the sequence is TGTGCCAGCAGCAAAGTCCCGGAAGCCAATCAGCCCCAGCATTTT. Its coded protein is CASSKVPEANQPQHF.